This T cell receptor beta chain was found in a study of blood T cell repertoires in COVID-19. Study details: Spain, Italy and the United States supplied samples that represented acute and convalescent COVID-19. The analysed material was cDNA or gDNA that came from T cells, B-cell-depleted T cells, or PBMCs.

Per the original methods: Researchers report that nucleated cell counts were estimated from reference gene primer amplification. Measured with immunoSEQ multiplex PCR; TCRdb has only the in-frame clones, and not every one. V, J and clone size are those of that table, while D and trimming were read from the DNA. The data contain some 170,000 clones, 80% to 90% of them seen just once; the ten biggest clones take up 1.5% to 2%. This CDR3 is 15 amino acids long. V lost 1 base, J lost 10 bases, and 16 bases lay in between. The germline V gene has CDR1 SGHTA and CDR2 FQGNSA. The chain links TRBV7-2 to TRBJ2-2; no firm D call. The TCR originated in a woman in her forties or fifties with acute or convalescent COVID-19. Sequencing was done on a sample of peripheral blood. The CDR3 region is CASSLVGSLVMELFF. CDR3 sequence (DNA): TGTGCCAGCAGCTTAGTTGGTAGCTTGGTCATGGAGCTGTTTTTT.